The 28 T cell receptor beta chains in this list originate from one sample, sequenced in a study of cytomegalovirus exposure and HLA in healthy donors. The PCR had 60 Vbeta and 13 Jbeta primers. Measured with immunoSEQ multiplex PCR; TCRdb has only the in-frame clones, and not every one. The sample records under 200,000 clones, 81% being singletons. Material for sequencing was PBMCs. These receptors were obtained from a young woman in good health and CMV-seronegative.

The V gene is TRBV19, the J gene TRBJ1-5; 7 positions agree with TRBD1. V shed 9 bases and J 0 bases; nucleotides not matched to a gene: 5. This CDR3 is built from 14 residues. In germline, CDR1 is LNHDA, CDR2 SQIVND (reference sequence). The CDR3 DNA sequence: TGTGCCAGCCGAAGGGGGCTTAGCAATCAGCCCCAGCATTTT. It encodes CASRRGLSNQPQHF.

This rearrangement joins TRBV7-9 to TRBJ1-2; no definite D call. From germline, CDR1 is SEHNR and CDR2 FQNEAQ (reference sequence). Trimming took 1 base from V and 5 from J, leaving 5 bases between them. CDR3 length equals 12 residues. DNA for the CDR3: TGTGCCAGCAGCTTAGAGCCGTATGGCTACACCTTC. The encoded protein is CASSLEPYGYTF. Complete variable domain (other parts from reference TRBV7-9 and TRBJ1-2): DTGVSQNPRHKITKRGQNVTFRCDPISEHNRLYWYRQTLGQGPEFLTYFQNEAQLEKSRLLSDRFSAERPKGSFSTLEIQRTEQGDSAMYLCASSLEPYGYTFGSGTRLTVV.

The chain joins TRBV19 to TRBJ2-3, with 9 bases identical to TRBD2. Germline lookup yields CDR1 LNHDA and CDR2 SQIVND (reference sequence). Trimming cost V 4 bases and J 4 bases; bases outside gene matches: 6. The CDR3 loop spans 15 amino acids. DNA for the CDR3: TGTGCCAGTAGTACAGGACTAGCGATCCCAGATACGCAGTATTTT. Residues: CASSTGLAIPDTQYF.

This clone was picked up a small number of times. The chain joins TRBV19 to TRBJ1-1; maybe TRBD1 (5 bases). CDR3 length: 13 amino acids. V dropped 6 bases and J dropped 3 bases, with 11 bases sitting between them. The V gene's germline CDR1 is LNHDA and CDR2 SQIVND (reference sequence). The CDR3: CASSETVHTEAFF. The CDR3 DNA is TGTGCCAGTAGCGAGACAGTCCACACTGAAGCTTTCTTT.

The rearrangement joins TRBV7-3 to TRBJ2-3; 7 bases map to TRBD2. This CDR3 spans 18 amino acids. Germline values: CDR1 SGHTA, CDR2 FQGTGA. Trimming took 0 bases from V and 1 from J; bases not matched to a gene: 10. This CDR3 reads CASSLTGSGGGGTDTQYF. In nucleotides, the CDR3 is TGTGCCAGCAGCTTAACGGGAAGTGGGGGGGGAGGCACAGATACGCAGTATTTT.

This chain links TRBV27 with TRBJ1-6, with 8 nucleotides matching TRBD1. This CDR3 contains 21 residues. With 3 bases clipped from V and 0 bases from J, the junction kept 16 bases outside the gene matches. Germline CDR1 is MNHEY and CDR2 is SMNVEV (reference sequence). Written as DNA, the CDR3 is TGTGCCAGCAGTTTCGGAGACAGGGGCCCGATTAAGAGCTCCTATAATTCACCCCTCCACTTT. Translating it yields CASSFGDRGPIKSSYNSPLHF.

On this clone itself: The sample holds other DNA sequences that translate to the same CDR3. The chain joins TRBV6-5 to TRBJ1-1; TRBD1 matches 8 bases. The CDR3 is 15 amino acids. Germline values: CDR1 MNHEY, CDR2 SVGAGI. V lost 0 bases to trimming and J lost 4 bases; unmatched junction nucleotides: 4. DNA of the CDR3: TGTGCCAGCAGTTACTCGACGCAGGGGGCCACTGAAGCTTTCTTT. This encodes CASSYSTQGATEAFF.

This clone turned up a few times. J is TRBJ2-5 and V is TRBV7-2, with D unclear. Trimming pared 1 base from V and 1 base from J, leaving 13 bases between. The CDR3 length is 16 residues. Germline V gene sequence: CDR1 SGHTA, CDR2 FQGNSA. The CDR3 DNA sequence: TGTGCCAGCAGCTTAGGGTTCGGCTGGGCCCAAGAGACCCAGTACTTC. It translates to CASSLGFGWAQETQYF.

This clone was seen a few times. This chain connects TRBV5-4 to TRBJ1-3, with TRBD1 as a possible D gene (5 bases). The CDR3 extends over 14 amino acids. V lost 0 bases and J 3 bases, leaving 7 bases between the germline ends. Germline-derived CDR1 and CDR2 are SGHNT and YYREEE (reference sequence). The CDR3 DNA reads TGTGCCAGCAGCTTGGCCAGGGATGGAAACACCATATATTTT. Amino acids: CASSLARDGNTIYF.

The genes are TRBV7-9 and TRBJ2-1; D not certain. Germline V lookup: CDR1 SEHNR, CDR2 FQNEAQ (reference sequence). This CDR3 contains 14 residues. Between the trimmed V and J ends, which lost 5 bases and 0 bases, there was a span of 8 bases. CDR3 sequence (DNA): TGTGCCAGCAGCGGTGGCGGCTCCTACAATGAGCAGTTCTTC. Translation: CASSGGGSYNEQFF.

The CDR3 nucleotides are TGTGCCAGTAGTGTGAGATCGGGGTATGGCTACACCTTC. It codes for CASSVRSGYGYTF. The chain couples TRBV19 to TRBJ1-2; no clear D. CDR3 length: 13 residues. The V end was cut by 5 bases, the J end by 5 bases, with 12 bases between. Germline loops: CDR1 LNHDA, CDR2 SQIVND (reference sequence).

V is TRBV14 and J is TRBJ2-7; 10 bases align to TRBD1. V was clipped by 2 bases and J by 2 bases; unmatched bases: 3. The CDR3 sequence is 15 residues long. The germline V gene has CDR1 SGHDN and CDR2 FVKESK. The chain's CDR3 is CASSQLGQGPYEQYF. The CDR3 region has the DNA TGTGCCAGCAGCCAATTGGGACAGGGGCCCTACGAGCAGTACTTC.

This clone was counted a few times. The V call is TRBV6-5, the J call TRBJ2-3, with D possibly being TRBD1 (5 bases). The CDR3 extends over 15 amino acids. Looked up from germline, CDR1 is MNHEY and CDR2 is SVGAGI. Trimming shortened V by 0 bases and J by 6 bases, and 13 bases separated the two germline ends. DNA for the CDR3: TGTGCCAGCAGTTACTCAGGGGATGAATGGGATACGCAGTATTTT. Its protein product is CASSYSGDEWDTQYF.

V is TRBV5-1 and J is TRBJ2-2; TRBD1 matches 10 bases. The germline V gene encodes CDR1 SGHRS and CDR2 YFSETQ. The CDR3 runs 15 residues. V shed 4 bases and J 4 bases; nucleotides not matched to a gene: 4. DNA for the CDR3: TGCGCCAGCAGCATGGGACAGGGGATCACCGGGGAGCTGTTTTTT. Encoded protein: CASSMGQGITGELFF.

Turning to this clone: Germline is not matched at one junction end, which may reflect a read error. J is TRBJ2-1 and V is TRBV7-8; possible D gene TRBD2, 6 bases. Germline V gene sequence: CDR1 SGHVS, CDR2 FQNEAQ. The CDR3 totals 16 residues. CDR3 in DNA: TGTGCCAACAGCGTTAATACCGGGACTCTCAACAATGAGCAGTTCTTC. It encodes CANSVNTGTLNNEQFF.

V is TRBV27 and J is TRBJ2-7, with 9 bases fitting TRBD2. The J segment lost 3 bases and the V segment lost 5 bases, leaving 8 bases of the junction unmatched. This CDR3 is built from 15 residues. Germline V gene lookup returns CDR1 MNHEY and CDR2 SMNVEV (reference sequence). The CDR3 is CASSIRGGAHYEQYF. CDR3 in DNA: TGTGCCAGCAGTATACGCGGGGGGGCGCACTACGAGCAGTACTTC.

This chain links TRBV27 with TRBJ1-5, with TRBD1 as a possible D gene (6 bases). V dropped 6 bases and J dropped 5 bases, with 17 bases sitting between them. This CDR3 is 15 amino acids long. Germline CDR1 is MNHEY and CDR2 is SMNVEV (reference sequence). CDR3 amino acids: CASRSEGGADQPQHF. CDR3 sequence (DNA): TGTGCCAGCAGATCGGAGGGGGGGGCTGATCAGCCCCAGCATTTT.

The chain joins TRBV28 to TRBJ2-7; 7 nucleotides line up with TRBD2. J lost 2 bases, V lost 2 bases, and 3 bases had no gene match. CDR3 size: 14 residues. Germline assignment: CDR1 MDHEN and CDR2 SYDVKM. The CDR3 DNA is TGTGCCAGCAGTTTAGAAGCGGGACCCTACGAGCAGTACTTC. The encoded protein is CASSLEAGPYEQYF.

This clone was seen just once. The V call is TRBV6-1, the J call TRBJ1-1; TRBD1 might be the D (6 bases). Germline values: CDR1 MNHNS, CDR2 SASEGT. The CDR3 loop spans 15 amino acids. Trimming took off 6 bases at V and 1 base at J, with 15 bases between the two ends. This CDR3 is CASREDRSKNTEAFF. The CDR3 bases are TGTGCCAGCAGAGAGGACAGATCAAAGAACACTGAAGCTTTCTTT.

This clone is a singleton in its sample. The chain joins TRBV6-1 to TRBJ2-1, with TRBD1 identical over 9 bases. The CDR3 is 14 residues long. Germline trimming cut 5 bases from V and 6 bases from J; bases unmatched to any gene: 5. The germline V gene encodes CDR1 MNHNS and CDR2 SASEGT. In nucleotides, the CDR3 is TGTGCCAGCAGTATGTACAGGGGGCCCAATGAGCAGTTCTTC. Its translation: CASSMYRGPNEQFF.

The genes are TRBV2 and TRBJ1-5; 7 nucleotides align to TRBD1. V trimming: 6 bases; J trimming: 4 bases; junction bases outside the gene matches: 3. This CDR3 has 13 residues. Germline V gives CDR1 SNHLY, CDR2 FYNNEI. The CDR3 DNA follows: TGTGCCAGCAGGGGACAGAGTAATCAGCCCCAGCATTTT. This sequence encodes CASRGQSNQPQHF.

The chain employs TRBV5-1 and TRBJ1-2; TRBD1 aligns across 11 bases. Germline CDR1 SGHRS, CDR2 YFSETQ. This CDR3 contains 15 residues. J was trimmed by 7 bases and V by 0 bases; bases with no gene match: 5. The CDR3 DNA sequence: TGCGCCAGCAGCTTGGTCTCCGGGACAGGGGGTGGCTACACCTTC. Amino acids: CASSLVSGTGGGYTF.

This sequence joins TRBV9 and TRBJ1-1; tentative D call: TRBD1 (6 bases). From germline, CDR1 is SGDLS and CDR2 YYNGEE. This CDR3 has 14 residues. Trimming shortened V by 3 bases and J by 3 bases, and 12 bases separated the two germline ends. CDR3 amino acids: CASSAQGQYTEAFF. The CDR3 region has the DNA TGTGCCAGCAGCGCACAGGGACAATACACTGAAGCTTTCTTT. Full variable domain (remainder filled in from reference TRBV9 and TRBJ1-1): DSGVTQTPKHLITATGQRVTLRCSPRSGDLSVYWYQQSLDQGLQFLIQYYNGEERAKGNILERFSAQQFPDLHSELNLSSLELGDSALYFCASSAQGQYTEAFFGQGTRLTVV.

This clone appeared once. This chain joins TRBV28 and TRBJ1-5, with a possible D match to TRBD1 (6 bases). V lost 5 bases to trimming and J lost 10 bases, with 18 bases between them. CDR3 size: 14 residues. Germline lookup yields CDR1 MDHEN and CDR2 SYDVKM. The CDR3 loop reads CASSEGGDLRPQHF. The CDR3 nucleotides read TGTGCCAGCAGTGAGGGGGGGGACCTTCGTCCCCAGCATTTT.

Turning to this clone: The same CDR3 can be traced to other DNA sequences in this sample. V gene TRBV5-1 combines with J gene TRBJ1-2; 9 positions match TRBD1. Germline CDR1 is SGHRS and CDR2 is YFSETQ. The V gene end was trimmed by 0 bases and the J gene end by 6 bases; junction bases not matched to a gene: 0. The CDR3 is 13 residues long. As DNA, the CDR3 is TGCGCCAGCAGCTTGGGACAGGGGGATGGCTACACCTTC. Its translation is CASSLGQGDGYTF. Looking up the rest from reference TRBV5-1 and TRBJ1-2 gives the full variable domain: KAGVTQTPRYLIKTRGQQVTLSCSPISGHRSVSWYQQTPGQGLQFLFEYFSETQRNKGNFPGRFSGRQFSNSRSEMNVSTLELGDSALYLCASSLGQGDGYTFGSGTRLTVV.

V and J are TRBV7-8 and TRBJ1-6, with D perhaps matching TRBD1 (5 bases). This CDR3 has 18 amino acids. Germline CDR1 and CDR2: SGHVS and FQNEAQ. Trimming stripped 3 bases from V and 0 bases from J, with 15 bases between. The CDR3 DNA sequence: TGTGCCAGCAGCTTTTCGGGGCGGGATATCTCCTATAATTCACCCCTCCACTTT. It is translated as CASSFSGRDISYNSPLHF.

The chain combines TRBV25-1 with TRBJ2-3; tentative D call: TRBD2 (5 bases). CDR1 is MGHDK, CDR2 SYGVNS, per germline. The V gene lost 2 bases and the J gene lost 1 base, with 16 bases spanning the gap. The CDR3 spans 17 residues. The CDR3 DNA sequence: TGTGCCAGCAGTGAACCGACCGCCGCGCGGGGCACAGATACGCAGTATTTT. Protein sequence: CASSEPTAARGTDTQYF. Full variable domain (rest looked up from reference TRBV25-1 and TRBJ2-3): EADIYQTPRYLVIGTGKKITLECSQTMGHDKMYWYQQDPGMELHLIHYSYGVNSTEKGDLSSESTVSRIRTEHFPLTLESARPSHTSQYLCASSEPTAARGTDTQYFGPGTRLTVL.

V gene TRBV10-3 combines with J gene TRBJ1-6; tentatively, D is TRBD1 (6 bases). This CDR3 is built from 14 residues. Germline lookup yields CDR1 ENHRY and CDR2 SYGVKD. V dropped 3 bases and J dropped 10 bases, with 13 bases sitting between them. The CDR3 reads CAISEQGGRSPLHF. In DNA form, the CDR3 reads TGTGCCATCAGTGAACAGGGTGGGAGATCACCCCTCCACTTT.